These T cell receptor beta chains were read from a single sample in a study of blood T cell repertoires in COVID-19. Produced via immunoSEQ multiplex PCR; TCRdb's table is partial and in-frame only. Of around 72,000 clones in the sample, about 89% were seen once. Input material: peripheral blood. These TCRs come from a man in his fifties or sixties with active COVID-19. The conserved cysteine and the conserved F or W are not part of the CDR3 here.

CDR3aa | j_gene | v_gene
ASSLSPDRFFSYEQY | TRBJ2-7 | TRBV28
ASSKTGSPREKLF | TRBJ1-4 | TRBV7-2
ASSTQGHLSGYT | TRBJ1-2 | TRBV6-5
ASSYRLGGNTIY | TRBJ1-3 | TRBV7-2
ASSLGSGTSPLHGYT | TRBJ1-2 | TRBV5-4
ASSSRGNYGYT | TRBJ1-2 | TRBV19
ASAAGGLKETQY | TRBJ2-5 | TRBV5-4
ASSAGTANTEAF | TRBJ1-1 | TRBV5-6
ASSFSAPAGEQF | TRBJ2-1 | TRBV7-3
ASSETGSNTEAF | TRBJ1-1 | TRBV28
ASSVGGIAGTGDTQY | TRBJ2-3 | TRBV9
ASSWQGSYEQY | TRBJ2-7 | TRBV28
ASSQEALADSYNEQF | TRBJ2-1 | TRBV4-3
ASSPRGSANEKLF | TRBJ1-4 | TRBV28